Below are 18 T cell receptor beta chains sequenced from a single sample in a study of T cells after yellow fever vaccination. TCRdb independently ran MiXCR on the 5' RACE reads; one entry per CDR3 protein. The sample yields 100,000 or so distinct CDR3 sequences, 7.5% to 10% seen once. Source: CD8+ T cells not binding an NS4B(214-222) dextramer, sorted from PBMCs, taken less than 18 days after the first yellow fever vaccination. The source is a man aged 18 to 29 who received the YFV17D yellow fever vaccine.

This clonotype was seen a handful of times. This chain uses TRBV6-5 with TRBJ2-7; D not resolved. The ends were cut back, 2 bases at V and 5 bases at J, with 10 bases in the middle. The CDR3 totals 13 residues. CDR1 MNHEY and CDR2 SVGAGI come from the germline V gene. Here the CDR3 reads CASSYGVADEQYV. The CDR3 DNA is TGTGCCAGCAGTTACGGGGTAGCTGACGAGCAGTACGTC.

There are a few counts of this clonotype. This chain joins TRBV7-3 and TRBJ2-3; 8 positions agree with TRBD1. The length of the CDR3 is 15 residues. Germline assignment: CDR1 SGHTA and CDR2 FQGTGA. The trim removed 5 bases at V and 4 bases at J, leaving 8 bases unmatched. This CDR3 reads CASSPLQGASDTQYF. CDR3 DNA: TGTGCCAGCAGCCCCCTCCAGGGGGCGTCAGATACGCAGTATTTT.

The chain combines TRBV9 with TRBJ2-2; TRBD2 might be the D (5 bases). Germline V gives CDR1 SGDLS, CDR2 YYNGEE. Trimming removed 1 base from V and 3 bases from J, with 10 bases in between. This CDR3 has 15 amino acids. CDR3 nucleotides: TGTGCCAGCAGCGTATATCCGGACTACACCGGGGAGCTGTTTTTT. It specifies CASSVYPDYTGELFF.

This clonotype was found a few times. The V call is TRBV27, the J call TRBJ2-1; 13 bases match TRBD2. The trim removed 0 bases at V and 4 bases at J, leaving 0 bases unmatched. The germline V gene has CDR1 MNHEY and CDR2 SMNVEV (reference sequence). The CDR3 has 16 residues. Here the CDR3 reads CASSLSTSGGYNEQFF. The CDR3, as DNA: TGTGCCAGCAGTTTATCGACTAGCGGGGGGTACAATGAGCAGTTCTTC.

This clonotype was seen a few times. J is TRBJ1-1 and V is TRBV12-3 or TRBV12-4; D not resolved. The CDR3 consists of 13 residues. V gave up 4 bases and J gave up 1 base, with 7 bases separating them. The CDR3 sequence: CASSYTENTEAFF. In nucleotides, the CDR3 is TGTGCCAGCAGTTACACAGAGAACACTGAAGCTTTCTTT.

The rearrangement uses TRBV20-1 and TRBJ2-1; the D gene could be TRBD1 or TRBD2 (5 bases each). V was pared by 6 bases and J by 7 bases, with 16 bases between. CDR3 length equals 13 residues. Germline V gene lookup returns CDR1 DFQATT and CDR2 SNEGSKA (reference sequence). CDR3 nucleotides: TGCAGTGCCCTAGGTGAGGGGACGAATGAGCAGTTCTTC. Translation gives CSALGEGTNEQFF.

This clonotype was picked up a small number of times. The chain joins TRBV4-1 to TRBJ1-4, with unresolved D. CDR3 length: 13 residues. Between the trimmed V and J ends, which lost 2 bases and 11 bases, there was a span of 12 bases. The germline gives CDR1 MGHRA, CDR2 YSYEKL. Here the CDR3 reads CASSQNRPGKLFF. DNA of the CDR3: TGCGCCAGCAGCCAAAACCGGCCGGGGAAACTGTTTTTT.

This clonotype was seen many times. V usage is TRBV25-1 and J usage is TRBJ1-2; 7 nucleotides agree with TRBD1. Trimming at V came to 1 base and at J to 6 bases, leaving 5 bases not matched to a gene. The CDR3 is made up of 14 amino acids. Germline V lookup: CDR1 MGHDK, CDR2 SYGVNS. CDR3 DNA: TGTGCCAGCAGTGAATCGGTAGGGGGCCATGGCTACACCTTC. It codes for CASSESVGGHGYTF.

This CDR3 reads CAIKPGQGVRETQYF. DNA for the CDR3: TGTGCCATCAAACCGGGACAGGGGGTAAGGGAGACCCAGTACTTC. The chain employs TRBV10-3 and TRBJ2-5; 11 bases fit TRBD1. After removal of 7 bases from V and 5 bases from J, the junction contained 9 bases not matched to a gene. This CDR3 is built from 15 residues. CDR1 and CDR2 from the germline V gene are ENHRY and SYGVKD.

The chain combines TRBV6-5 with TRBJ2-5; D unclear. This CDR3 spans 15 amino acids. From germline, CDR1 is MNHEY and CDR2 SVGAGI. Trimming removed 0 bases at V and 5 bases at J, with 13 bases between. The DNA for the CDR3 is TGTGCCAGCAGTTACTCGCCTAGTCTTCAGGAGACCCAGTACTTC. Translating it yields CASSYSPSLQETQYF.

As for this clonotype: A read error may explain this, as a much larger clone is one base away. The chain has TRBV30 and TRBJ2-1; D might be TRBD2 (5 bases). The V and J ends lost 5 bases and 8 bases respectively, with 19 bases between them. CDR1 GTSNPN and CDR2 SVGIG come from the germline V gene (reference sequence). CDR3 length: 14 amino acids. The CDR3: CAWSSSSERYEQFF. The CDR3 DNA reads TGTGCCTGGTCCTCGAGTAGCGAACGGTATGAGCAGTTCTTC.

This clonotype has a count of ten or more. The chain has TRBV4-1 and TRBJ1-3; D not resolved. Trimming left V 0 bases short and J 1 base short, with 7 bases between. Germline V gene lookup returns CDR1 MGHRA and CDR2 YSYEKL. This CDR3 spans 15 amino acids. The chain's CDR3 is CASSQEGASGNTIYF. The CDR3 DNA reads TGCGCCAGCAGCCAAGAGGGCGCTTCTGGAAACACCATATATTTT.

This clonotype was counted between two and nine times. V is TRBV5-6 and J is TRBJ2-2; D unresolved. The CDR3 is 15 amino acids. Germline V gene sequence: CDR1 SGHDT, CDR2 YYEEEE. Deletions cut 2 bases from V and 5 bases from J, with 13 bases between. The CDR3 coding sequence is TGTGCCAGCAGCTTCCGGCTAGTGAAGACCGGGGAGCTGTTTTTT. It specifies CASSFRLVKTGELFF.

Turning to this clonotype: Mismatch with germline at one junction end may stem from a read error. The rearrangement uses TRBV4-1 and TRBJ1-5; D is ambiguous. Germline V gene sequence: CDR1 MGHRA, CDR2 YSYEKL. The CDR3 is 13 amino acids. The CDR3 reads CASSQDSYQPQHF. The CDR3 DNA follows: TGCGCCAGCAGCCAAGATAGCTATCAGCCCCAGCATTTT.

The rearrangement uses TRBV11-2 and TRBJ2-3; 9 nucleotides agree with TRBD1. There are 18 residues in the CDR3. Trimming took 1 base from V and 2 from J; bases not matched to a gene: 10. CDR1 and CDR2 from the germline V gene are SGHAT and FQNNGV. CDR3 region: CASSLGRAGTGPTDTQYF. CDR3 nucleotide sequence: TGTGCCAGCAGCTTAGGCCGAGCCGGGACAGGGCCCACAGATACGCAGTATTTT.

CDR3: CASSQNLREQYF. The CDR3 nucleotides are TGTGCCAGCAGCCAGAATCTTCGCGAGCAGTACTTC. The chain has TRBV16 and TRBJ2-7; D remains ambiguous. The CDR3 covers 12 residues. Per the germline V gene, CDR1 is KGHSY and CDR2 is FQNENV. V was trimmed by 3 bases and J by 6 bases, leaving 9 bases between them.

At least ten counts were recorded for this clonotype. The chain employs TRBV20-1 and TRBJ1-6; possible D gene TRBD1, 5 bases. The CDR3 has 10 amino acids. Germline V gives CDR1 DFQATT, CDR2 SNEGSKA (reference sequence). Trimming stripped 5 bases from V and 10 bases from J, with 6 bases between. The CDR3 region has the DNA TGCAGTGCTTGGGGCTCACCCCTCCACTTT. Residues: CSAWGSPLHF.

A few counts support this clonotype. The chain employs TRBV6-1 and TRBJ1-5; D remains ambiguous. V was clipped by 4 bases and J by 7 bases, with 2 bases between them. Looked up from germline, CDR1 is MNHNS and CDR2 is SASEGT. The CDR3 sequence is 10 residues long. The chain's CDR3 is CASSVQPQHF. CDR3 in DNA: TGTGCCAGCAGTGTCCAGCCCCAGCATTTT.